The 23 T cell receptor beta chains below were found in one sample sequenced in a study of beta chain features in type 1 diabetes. General study findings and limits: A moderate, significant TCRB CDR3 shortening appeared in type 1 diabetes across four CD4+ subsets.

The isolated RNA, all of it, was reverse transcribed, so expressed TCRB transcripts were what got sequenced. This table comes from immunoSEQ multiplex PCR, and its TCRdb copy is limited to in-frame clones, with some not included. The data hold 150,000 or so clones, with just over 8% observed a single time. No antigen has been identified for these receptors. Sequenced input: central memory CD4+ T cells from blood. Receptor source: a woman between 18 and 29 years old with type 1 diabetes.

This chain uses TRBV2 with TRBJ2-2, with D perhaps matching TRBD2 (5 bases). The CDR3 has 14 residues. Germline CDR1 SNHLY, CDR2 FYNNEI. V shed 2 bases and J shed 8 bases, with 12 bases lying between them. CDR3 loop: CASSETLAAGELFF. Here the CDR3 DNA reads TGTGCCAGCAGTGAAACGCTAGCTGCTGGGGAGCTGTTTTTT.

This rearrangement joins TRBV11-2 to TRBJ1-6; the D gene is possibly TRBD1 (5 bases). This CDR3 is 12 amino acids long. Trimming took off 6 bases at V and 7 bases at J, with 7 bases between the two ends. Germline lookup yields CDR1 SGHAT and CDR2 FQNNGV. The chain's CDR3 is CASRPGNSPLHF. CDR3 DNA: TGTGCCAGCAGGCCAGGGAATTCACCCCTCCACTTT.

This chain connects TRBV5-1 to TRBJ2-6; no clear D gene. Germline lookup yields CDR1 SGHRS and CDR2 YFSETQ. V was shortened by 1 base and J by 2 bases, with 13 bases between the two germline ends. There are 17 residues in the CDR3. The CDR3 sequence is CASSLNLGGPGANVLTF. In DNA, the CDR3 is TGCGCCAGCAGCTTGAATTTAGGTGGGCCTGGGGCCAACGTCCTGACTTTC.

This chain uses TRBV5-4 with TRBJ2-3; tentative D call: TRBD2 (5 bases). CDR1 is SGHNT and CDR2 is YYREEE in the germline V gene (reference sequence). V gave up 0 bases and J gave up 6 bases, with 5 bases separating them. The CDR3 has 12 residues. The CDR3 DNA reads as TGTGCCAGCAGCTTGGGCGGGGATACGCAGTATTTT. Its protein is CASSLGGDTQYF.

This clone was seen only a few times. This rearrangement joins TRBV5-1 to TRBJ1-3, with D possibly matching TRBD1 (6 bases). This CDR3 region has 17 residues. Trimming left V 4 bases short and J 0 bases short, with 17 bases between. The germline gives CDR1 SGHRS, CDR2 YFSETQ. The CDR3 is CASSLPSTGSSGNTIYF. The CDR3 DNA reads as TGCGCCAGCAGCCTTCCTTCGACAGGCTCCTCTGGAAACACCATATATTTT.

This clone was counted a few times. The chain combines TRBV7-2 with TRBJ1-6; TRBD1 aligns across 7 bases. This CDR3 contains 15 residues. Germline-derived CDR1 and CDR2 are SGHTA and FQGNSA. V gave up 4 bases and J gave up 7 bases; unmatched junction bases: 7. CDR3: CASSSTGQVNSPLHF. DNA of the CDR3: TGTGCCAGCAGCTCCACAGGACAGGTGAATTCACCCCTCCACTTT. Using reference TRBV7-2 and TRBJ1-6 for the parts outside the CDR3, the full variable domain is GAGVSQSPSNKVTEKGKDVELRCDPISGHTALYWYRQSLGQGLEFLIYFQGNSAPDKSGLPSDRFSAERTGGSVSTLTIQRTQQEDSAVYLCASSSTGQVNSPLHFGNGTRLTVT.

The chain is built from TRBV5-4 and TRBJ1-2; D ambiguous. From germline, CDR1 is SGHNT and CDR2 YYREEE (reference sequence). CDR3 size: 14 residues. Trimming removed 1 base from V and 3 bases from J, with 10 bases in between. The CDR3 is CASSLSEGDYGYTF. The CDR3 bases are TGTGCCAGCAGCTTGTCCGAGGGTGACTATGGCTACACCTTC.

V usage is TRBV29-1 and J usage is TRBJ2-1; TRBD2 might be the D (5 bases). The CDR3 has 11 amino acids. V lost 7 bases, J lost 7 bases, and 11 bases lay in between. CDR1 is SQVTM, CDR2 ANQGSEA, per germline. The CDR3 DNA is TGCAGCGCGGCGGAGGCAAATGAGCAGTTCTTC. Amino acid sequence: CSAAEANEQFF.

V usage is TRBV7-3 and J usage is TRBJ1-2; no clear D gene. The CDR3 consists of 15 residues. Germline V lookup: CDR1 SGHTA, CDR2 FQGTGA. Between the trimmed V and J ends, which lost 5 bases and 8 bases, there was a span of 21 bases. The CDR3 region has the DNA TGTGCCAGCAGCGCGACGACGACGTCGGGAGGGGGCTACACCTTC. It specifies CASSATTTSGGGYTF.

There are a few counts of this clone. This chain joins TRBV27 and TRBJ1-5; D is unresolved. From germline, CDR1 is MNHEY and CDR2 SMNVEV (reference sequence). V was pared by 5 bases and J by 3 bases, with 5 bases between. This CDR3 is 12 amino acids long. CDR3 sequence reads: CASSPHNQPQHF. The CDR3 DNA reads TGTGCCAGCAGTCCCCACAATCAGCCCCAGCATTTT.

This clone was picked up a small number of times. The chain employs TRBV28 and TRBJ1-1; 7 bases fit TRBD1. Looked up from germline, CDR1 is MDHEN and CDR2 is SYDVKM. The CDR3 totals 14 residues. With V trimmed by 5 bases and J by 3 bases, 6 bases remained unmatched. In DNA form, the CDR3 reads TGTGCCAGCAGTCGGGACAGTACTTACACTGAAGCTTTCTTT. Its translation: CASSRDSTYTEAFF.

This clone occurred a few times. The chain combines TRBV7-2 with TRBJ2-2; 9 bases agree with TRBD1. The ends lost 5 bases at V and 5 bases at J; junction bases unmatched: 9. This CDR3 is built from 16 residues. Germline CDR1 reads SGHTA; CDR2 reads FQGNSA. CDR3 amino acids: CASSPRTGESTGELFF. Written as DNA, the CDR3 is TGTGCCAGCAGCCCGAGGACAGGGGAGTCAACCGGGGAGCTGTTTTTT.

The chain employs TRBV5-4 and TRBJ1-5, with D hard to call. This CDR3 has 14 residues. Looked up from germline, CDR1 is SGHNT and CDR2 is YYREEE (reference sequence). V was shortened by 3 bases and J by 0 bases, with 7 bases between the two germline ends. The CDR3 reads CASSSGISNQPQHF. DNA for the CDR3: TGTGCCAGCAGCTCCGGGATTAGCAATCAGCCCCAGCATTTT.

The rearrangement joins TRBV6-5 to TRBJ2-3, with D hard to call. The V and J ends lost 4 bases and 3 bases respectively, with 8 bases between them. The germline CDR1 and CDR2 sequences are MNHEY and SVGAGI. CDR3 length: 13 residues. Written as DNA, the CDR3 is TGTGCCAGCAGTTCCCAGTTGACAGATACGCAGTATTTT. Translated: CASSSQLTDTQYF.

There are a few counts of this clone. This CDR3 is also generated by other DNA sequences in the sample. V usage is TRBV27 and J usage is TRBJ2-5, with a possible D match to TRBD1 (6 bases). CDR1 MNHEY and CDR2 SMNVEV come from the germline V gene (reference sequence). This CDR3 contains 13 residues. Trimming took off 5 bases at V and 5 bases at J, with 12 bases between the two ends. This chain's CDR3 is CASSPRGRETQYF. The CDR3 bases are TGTGCCAGCAGTCCCAGGGGTAGGGAGACCCAGTACTTC.

This clone was counted between two and nine times. In DNA, the CDR3 is TGCAGCGTGCGGGAGGGCGCAGATACGCAGTATTTT. Protein: CSVREGADTQYF. This chain uses TRBV29-1 with TRBJ2-3; 9 nucleotides agree with TRBD2. Germline V lookup: CDR1 SQVTM, CDR2 ANQGSEA. Trimming took 6 bases from V and 4 from J; bases not matched to a gene: 2. The CDR3 length is 12 residues.

This clone was seen more than once but under ten times. J is TRBJ2-7 and V is TRBV21-1; TRBD2, the D gene given by the table, was not confirmed from the DNA. TRBV21-1 represents a pseudogene. This CDR3 has 15 amino acids. In nucleotides, the CDR3 is TGTGCCAGCAGCCCCGCCAGCCGGGAGGACTACGAGCAGTACTTC. Its translation: CASSPASREDYEQYF.

This clone was detected only a few times. The J gene is TRBJ2-1, the V gene TRBV5-6, with 7 bases identical to TRBD1. The CDR3 has 15 residues. V dropped 4 bases and J dropped 6; count of bases not matched to a gene: 10. Germline V gene data show CDR1 as SGHDT and CDR2 as YYEEEE. As DNA, the CDR3 is TGTGCCAGCAGCCCAGGACAGGCTCTGGTCAATGAGCAGTTCTTC. It encodes CASSPGQALVNEQFF.

This clone was counted a few times. V and J are TRBV30 and TRBJ2-5, with no clear D. The CDR3 length is 13 residues. Trimming left V 5 bases short and J 4 bases short, with 14 bases between. In germline, CDR1 is GTSNPN, CDR2 SVGIG (reference sequence). DNA for the CDR3: TGTGCCTGGGAACTTCAGGCTGCAGAGACCCAGTACTTC. This sequence encodes CAWELQAAETQYF.

In its sample, this clone was seen a few times. Other DNA sequences in the same sample also yield this CDR3. The CDR3 here is CSVGQRTGELFF. The CDR3 DNA follows: TGCAGCGTTGGACAGCGCACCGGGGAGCTGTTTTTT. The chain recombines TRBV29-1 with TRBJ2-2; possible D gene TRBD1, 5 bases. The CDR3 contains 12 residues. Trimming cost V 4 bases and J 4 bases, with 7 bases left between them. Germline values: CDR1 SQVTM, CDR2 ANQGSEA.

The gene calls are TRBV6-5 and TRBJ2-5; D is unresolved. The CDR3 extends over 11 amino acids. Trimming took off 8 bases at V and 5 bases at J, with 9 bases between the two ends. CDR1 and CDR2 from the germline V gene are MNHEY and SVGAGI. CDR3 sequence reads: CASFYSETQYF. CDR3 bases: TGTGCCAGCTTCTATTCCGAGACCCAGTACTTC.

The V call is TRBV4-3, the J call TRBJ1-4; TRBD1 aligns across 8 bases. The germline V gene has CDR1 LGHNA and CDR2 YSLEER. With 4 bases clipped from V and 4 bases from J, the junction kept 5 bases outside the gene matches. The length of the CDR3 is 15 residues. The CDR3 reads CASSRDTGGNEKLFF. In DNA form, the CDR3 reads TGCGCCAGCAGCCGAGATACAGGGGGTAATGAAAAACTGTTTTTT.

The chain employs TRBV5-1 and TRBJ2-7; 13 bases agree with TRBD2. V dropped 1 base and J dropped 6; count of bases not matched to a gene: 4. Germline CDR1 reads SGHRS; CDR2 reads YFSETQ. This CDR3 is 15 amino acids long. CDR3 sequence: CASSLWTSGGGEQYF. The CDR3 bases are TGCGCCAGCAGCTTGTGGACTAGCGGGGGAGGCGAGCAGTACTTC.